This T cell receptor beta chain was identified during a study of human T cells and chemical hapten exposure. Overall study results and limits: Following DPC sensitization, TCRs present above 1 in 1000 frequency showed no change. The presence of alopecia in the donors means their immune response may differ from healthy people's.

The CDR3 totals 13 residues. V shed 6 bases and J 4 bases; nucleotides not matched to a gene: 8. The germline V gene encodes CDR1 SQVTM and CDR2 ANQGSEA. Time point here: patch test 3, about 24 weeks after DPC sensitization. Sample treatment: therapeutic diphenylcyclopropenone sensitization with weekly scalp DPC. Donation of samples came from alopecia patients who were 18 to 70 years old and suitable for DPC. How the authors handled the data: Ranging from roughly 23,224 to 690,600, TCR counts per sample had a median value of around 94,000. TCRdb re-called the RACE reads through MiXCR, storing one row per CDR3 protein. For this entry, the V and J calls and clone size follow TCRdb and not the study's own pipeline. The table records 180,000 or so distinct CDR3 sequences, about 22% of them present only once. This clonotype came up a few times. Its target is not known.

The sample in question was whole blood, obtained in connection with sensitization to the hapten diphenylcyclopropenone (DPC). The chain has TRBV29-1 and TRBJ1-2, with 7 bases aligning to TRBD1. This receptor was taken from a woman in her thirties or forties with alopecia areata. Some clones in this sample may be carry-over from other donors' samples. The CDR3 is CSVDDREGYGYTF. The DNA of the CDR3 is TGCAGCGTAGACGACAGGGAGGGCTATGGCTACACCTTC.